One sample yielded the 27 T cell receptor beta chains listed below, sequenced in a study of regulatory T cells in long-lasting Graves disease. For TCR beta, libraries came from iRepertoire HTBI primers and Arm-PCR of CDR3 regions. TCRdb redid the calling of the multiplex PCR reads with MiXCR, one entry per CDR3 protein. The table has some 400,000 distinct CDR3 sequences, 15% seen once. As for time point: newly diagnosed GD, antithyroid drugs for less than 3 months. Scientists built the TCR library using RNA that was extracted from PBMCs. The same data also contributed to another study, on T cells in Graves' hyperthyroidism and ophthalmopathy.

Material: peripheral blood mononuclear cells (PBMCs), obtained at new diagnosis, from a patient treated with antithyroid drugs. The receptors were gathered from a woman between 25 and 40 years old with Graves disease.

This clonotype was seen only a few times. V and J are TRBV7-3 and TRBJ2-7, with D possibly called TRBD1 or TRBD2 (6 bases each). Between the trimmed V and J ends, which lost 4 bases and 7 bases, there was a span of 11 bases. The germline V gene encodes CDR1 SGHTA and CDR2 FQGTGA. The CDR3 sequence is 12 residues long. The CDR3 loop is CASSSGGGEQYF. CDR3 sequence (DNA): TGTGCCAGCAGCTCCGGAGGGGGAGAGCAGTACTTC.

The table lists this clonotype with many counts. V gene TRBV30 combines with J gene TRBJ1-4, with a weak D call TRBD1 (5 bases). V was pared by 6 bases and J by 4 bases, with 15 bases between. The germline V gene encodes CDR1 GTSNPN and CDR2 SVGIG (reference sequence). The length of the CDR3 is 14 residues. As DNA, the CDR3 is TGTGCCTGTTCCGAGGGGCGGGGTAATGAAAAACTGTTTTTT. Translating it yields CACSEGRGNEKLFF.

This clonotype appeared many times. The chain carries TRBV18 and TRBJ2-1; tentative D call: TRBD1 (5 bases). Trimming took 5 bases from V and 8 from J, leaving 16 bases between them. Germline CDR1 KGHSH, CDR2 LQKENI. The CDR3 contains 14 residues. CDR3 sequence reads: CASSRDSLVHEQFF. The CDR3 DNA sequence: TGTGCCAGCTCAAGAGACAGCTTAGTCCATGAGCAGTTCTTC. The whole variable domain, remainder taken from reference TRBV18 and TRBJ2-1, is NAGVMQNPRHLVRRRGQEARLRCSPMKGHSHVYWYRQLPEEGLKFMVYLQKENIIDESGMPKERFSAEFPKEGPSILRIQQVVRGDSAAYFCASSRDSLVHEQFFGPGTRLTVL.

This clonotype was seen many times. The genes are TRBV24-1 and TRBJ2-5, with D possibly TRBD1 on 6 matching bases. The germline V and J ends were trimmed by 3 bases and 2 bases, with 12 bases remaining between them. Germline V gene lookup returns CDR1 KGHDR and CDR2 SFDVKD. The CDR3 has 15 residues. CDR3 sequence (DNA): TGTGCCACCAGTGATCCATCCGGGACACAAGAGACCCAGTACTTC. It translates to CATSDPSGTQETQYF.

In this sample, this clonotype turned up a few times. This chain uses TRBV24-1 with TRBJ2-5, with 7 bases that match TRBD1. Germline-derived CDR1 and CDR2 are KGHDR and SFDVKD. With V trimmed by 0 bases and J by 5 bases, 2 bases remained unmatched. This CDR3 spans 14 amino acids. CDR3 protein: CATSDLARGETQYF. The CDR3 region has the DNA TGTGCCACCAGTGATTTGGCCAGGGGGGAGACCCAGTACTTC.

The J gene is TRBJ2-3, the V gene TRBV5-1; 14 positions match TRBD2. J lost 6 bases, V lost 4 bases, and 13 bases had no gene match. Germline V gene lookup returns CDR1 SGHRS and CDR2 YFSETQ. This CDR3 is 18 amino acids long. The CDR3, as DNA: TGCGCCAGCAGCGATTCTTTTCGGACTAGCGGGAGGTCCGATACGCAGTATTTT. Translated, it gives CASSDSFRTSGRSDTQYF.

Comments on this clonotype: A single base is all that separates this from a far larger clone, so a read error is likely. CDR3 amino acids: CTSSLGGGRNAFF. The CDR3, as DNA: TGTACCAGCAGCTTAGGGGGAGGGAGGAACGCTTTCTTT. The gene calls are TRBV6-1 and TRBJ1-1; tentatively, D is TRBD1 (6 bases). The CDR3 is 13 amino acids. Germline V gene lookup returns CDR1 MNHNS and CDR2 SASEGT.

This clonotype was counted many times. The chain joins TRBV30 to TRBJ2-7; D remains ambiguous. The CDR3 is 12 amino acids. V was cut by 0 bases and J by 7 bases, with 10 bases left in between. Looked up from germline, CDR1 is GTSNPN and CDR2 is SVGIG (reference sequence). CDR3 residues: CAWSVAGVEQYF. The CDR3 nucleotides are TGTGCCTGGAGTGTAGCCGGAGTAGAGCAGTACTTC.

There are many counts of this clonotype. The chain combines TRBV27 with TRBJ2-5, with D perhaps TRBD1 (6 bases). Trimming took 3 bases from V and 5 from J, leaving 10 bases between them. The germline CDR1 and CDR2 sequences are MNHEY and SMNVEV (reference sequence). This CDR3 has 13 residues. The CDR3 DNA reads TGTGCCAGCAGTTTTGGACAGCTGGAGACCCAGTACTTC. It is translated as CASSFGQLETQYF.

The chain recombines TRBV18 with TRBJ2-3; 8 bases match TRBD1. The end of the DNA aligns better with TRBJ2-5, so the J call may be wrong. Germline CDR1 reads KGHSH; CDR2 reads LQKENI. There are 15 residues in the CDR3. In nucleotides, the CDR3 is TGTGCCAGCTCACCCCGGCAGGGGGCGGGAGAGACCCAGTACTTC. This encodes CASSPRQGAGETQYF.

The sample holds a few counts of this clonotype. The chain joins TRBV2 to TRBJ2-2, with TRBD1 matching 11 bases. The CDR3 length is 17 residues. V lost 7 bases to trimming and J lost 5 bases; unmatched junction nucleotides: 12. CDR1 and CDR2 from the germline V gene are SNHLY and FYNNEI. CDR3 sequence reads: CASNPRGTGGGTGELFF. The CDR3 bases are TGTGCCAGCAACCCTCGTGGGACAGGGGGGGGGACCGGGGAGCTGTTTTTT.

This clonotype was observed at least ten times. The chain recombines TRBV4-1 with TRBJ2-7; 8 nucleotides match TRBD1. J lost 7 bases, V lost 1 base, and 12 bases had no gene match. Germline-derived CDR1 and CDR2 are MGHRA and YSYEKL. There are 16 residues in the CDR3. CDR3 loop: CASSQGAGQGFWEQYF. In DNA, the CDR3 is TGCGCCAGCAGCCAAGGCGCCGGACAGGGATTTTGGGAGCAGTACTTC.

Many counts were recorded for this clonotype. This chain joins TRBV12-3 or TRBV12-4 and TRBJ2-1; 10 nucleotides agree with TRBD2. V lost 6 bases to trimming and J lost 4 bases; unmatched junction nucleotides: 9. There are 16 residues in the CDR3. DNA of the CDR3: TGTGCCAGCAGCTCTTTAGCTAGCGGGAGTTACAATGAGCAGTTCTTC. It specifies CASSSLASGSYNEQFF.

This clonotype was observed many times. The genes are TRBV7-8 and TRBJ2-5; 7 bases fit TRBD1. CDR1 and CDR2 from the germline V gene are SGHVS and FQNEAQ. The junction had 19 bases not matched to a gene; V was cut back by 1 base and J by 5 bases. CDR3 length: 19 residues. The CDR3 DNA reads TGTGCCAGCAGCTTAGTCAAGGGGGCCGGCCCCCCTCCCTACGAGACCCAGTACTTC. This translates into CASSLVKGAGPPPYETQYF.

This clonotype came up many times. V is TRBV24-1 and J is TRBJ2-3; no definite D call. The CDR3 spans 15 residues. Germline loops: CDR1 KGHDR, CDR2 SFDVKD. Trimming removed 3 bases at V and 2 bases at J, with 11 bases between. DNA for the CDR3: TGTGCCACCAGTGATCTTGACTCACTCACAGATACGCAGTATTTT. Residues: CATSDLDSLTDTQYF.

This clonotype was found many times. This rearrangement joins TRBV18 to TRBJ2-7, with 7 bases aligning to TRBD2. Germline V gene lookup returns CDR1 KGHSH and CDR2 LQKENI. The V and J ends lost 3 bases and 2 bases, in that order; junction bases with no gene match: 7. There are 15 residues in the CDR3. CDR3 sequence reads: CASSPREVQTYEQYF. The CDR3 bases are TGTGCCAGCTCACCTCGGGAGGTCCAAACCTACGAGCAGTACTTC.

In its sample, this clonotype was seen many times. The V and J genes are TRBV5-6 and TRBJ1-1; D not certain. Per germline, CDR1 SGHDT and CDR2 YYEEEE. Trimming took 5 bases from V and 7 from J, leaving 9 bases between them. This CDR3 has 11 amino acids. This chain's CDR3 is CASSFVDEAFF. Written as DNA, the CDR3 is TGTGCCAGCAGTTTTGTTGATGAAGCTTTCTTT.

This clonotype was observed once. A read error is possible here, since a much larger clone lies one base away. The rearrangement links TRBV20-1 to TRBJ2-7, with TRBD2 matching over 8 bases. Germline V gene lookup returns CDR1 DFQATT and CDR2 SNEGSKA (reference sequence). The CDR3 totals 14 residues. With V trimmed by 3 bases and J by 3 bases, 7 bases remained unmatched. As DNA, the CDR3 is TGCAGTGCTAGGGGGCGGGGGGTAGACTACGAGCAGTACTTC. Translated, it gives CSARGRGVDYEQYF.

The CDR3 DNA is TGTGCCAGCAGTTACTTATTTGGACAGGGTAGGCTCACTGAAGCTTTCTTT. Amino acids: CASSYLFGQGRLTEAFF. The V and J genes are TRBV6-5 and TRBJ1-1, with TRBD1 identical over 8 bases. With V trimmed by 1 base and J by 4 bases, 11 bases remained unmatched. The germline V gene encodes CDR1 MNHEY and CDR2 SVGAGI. This CDR3 region has 17 residues.

This clonotype was recorded at least ten times. This chain links TRBV30 with TRBJ1-4; no firm D call. CDR1 is GTSNPN and CDR2 is SVGIG in the germline V gene (reference sequence). The CDR3 runs 11 residues. V lost 4 bases and J 7 bases, leaving 7 bases between the germline ends. In DNA, the CDR3 is TGTGCCTGGAATGATCCTGAAAAACTGTTTTTT. Translation: CAWNDPEKLFF.

About this clonotype itself: A junction end diverges from the germline sequence, so it may reflect a read error. The V and J genes are TRBV7-2 and TRBJ2-7, with 8 bases that match TRBD2. Germline V gene sequence: CDR1 SGHTA, CDR2 FQGNSA. The CDR3 is 15 residues long. CDR3 DNA: TGTGCCAGCAGCCCCCGGGGGGGGTACTCCTACGGGCAGTACTTC. Translation: CASSPRGGYSYGQYF.

A few counts support this clonotype. V is TRBV24-1 and J is TRBJ2-7, with TRBD2 matching over 10 bases. Per the germline V gene, CDR1 is KGHDR and CDR2 is SFDVKD. The ends lost 4 bases at V and 3 bases at J; junction bases unmatched: 5. The CDR3 is made up of 15 amino acids. CDR3 bases: TGTGCCACCAGTGACGGACTAGCGGTAAGCTACGAGCAGTACTTC. Translating it yields CATSDGLAVSYEQYF.

A word on this clonotype: A much larger clonotype is one base distant, so this may be a read error. The chain recombines TRBV11-2 with TRBJ2-7, with 12 bases lining up with TRBD2. The CDR3 runs 14 residues. In germline, CDR1 is SGHAT, CDR2 FQNNGV. The trim removed 4 bases at V and 3 bases at J, leaving 1 base unmatched. CDR3 sequence: CASSWTSGIYEQYF. CDR3 nucleotides: TGTGCCAGCAGCTGGACTAGCGGGATCTACGAGCAGTACTTC.

This clonotype was found many times. The rearrangement joins TRBV10-1 to TRBJ2-5; TRBD1 aligns across 12 bases. Looked up from germline, CDR1 is WNHNN and CDR2 is SYGVQD (reference sequence). The CDR3 runs to 18 residues. The ends lost 8 bases at V and 3 bases at J; junction bases unmatched: 16. CDR3 amino acids: CASCSTGDRGLSEETQYF. CDR3 DNA sequence: TGCGCCAGCTGCTCTACGGGGGACAGGGGGCTTTCGGAAGAGACCCAGTACTTC.

In this sample, this clonotype turned up many times. DNA for the CDR3: TGTGCCAGCGGAGATTACAATGAGCAGTTCTTC. Translation: CASGDYNEQFF. The rearrangement uses TRBV3-1 and TRBJ2-1; D call uncertain. This CDR3 has 11 amino acids. The germline V gene encodes CDR1 LGHDT and CDR2 YNNKEL (reference sequence). V was pared by 8 bases and J by 4 bases, with 6 bases between.

At least ten counts were recorded for this clonotype. This rearrangement joins TRBV29-1 to TRBJ1-5; D is possibly TRBD1 (5 bases). Deletions cut 6 bases from V and 4 bases from J, with 22 bases between. This CDR3 region has 16 residues. Germline lookup yields CDR1 SQVTM and CDR2 ANQGSEA. As DNA, the CDR3 is TGCAGCGTCGTACCGCAGGACACTGCGGGGAATCAGCCCCAGCATTTT. Its protein product is CSVVPQDTAGNQPQHF.

This clonotype came up many times. The chain has TRBV11-2 and TRBJ2-1, with TRBD2 identical over 11 bases. V was clipped by 0 bases and J by 3 bases; unmatched bases: 1. The germline V gene has CDR1 SGHAT and CDR2 FQNNGV. CDR3 length: 16 amino acids. The CDR3 protein is CASSLDGLAGYNEQFF. The CDR3 region has the DNA TGTGCCAGCAGCTTAGACGGACTAGCGGGCTACAATGAGCAGTTCTTC.